Given below is one T cell receptor (beta chain) in context. Repertoires were generated with immunoSEQ multiplex PCR, while TCRdb's copy carries only in-frame clones and drops some. The repertoire includes about 290,000 clones, 85% of them detected once, and around 4.2% sits in the top ten. The sample comes from a study of blood T cell repertoires in COVID-19. The ends lost 1 base at V and 5 bases at J; junction bases unmatched: 4. The CDR3 length is 16 residues. CDR1 is SGHDN, CDR2 FVKESK, per germline. Sample: peripheral blood. This clonotype was obtained from a woman aged 45-60 years with active or convalescent COVID-19. The V call is TRBV14, the J call TRBJ1-4, with 10 positions matching TRBD1. The CDR3 DNA is TGTGCCAGCAGCCAAGGGAGGACAGGGGGAAATGAAAAACTGTTTTTT. This encodes CASSQGRTGGNEKLFF.